This entry features one T cell receptor beta chain sequence. A much more abundant neighbour one base away suggests this may be a read error. The germline V gene has CDR1 LGHDT and CDR2 YNNKEL (reference sequence). The CDR3 has 17 residues. This specimen belongs to a study of read filtering for tumor transcriptome and immune sequencing. Molecular barcoded adaptors covering alpha/delta and beta/gamma chains were used on roughly 370 ng RNA. TCRdb re-called the reads with MiXCR, one entry per CDR3 protein. The sample contains 40,000 to 50,000 distinct CDR3 sequences, over 10% of which appear only once. The chain joins TRBV3-1 to TRBJ2-1; D may be TRBD2 (6 bases). Source material: a population of CD138-negative cells sorted from bone marrow. The TCR comes from a donor at least 40 years old with multiple myeloma. CDR3 region: CASSQESERASCNEQFF. CDR3 nucleotides: TGTGCCAGCAGCCAAGAATCCGAGCGGGCTTCCTGCAATGAGCAGTTCTTC.